This TCR beta chain is drawn from a study of breast tumors, draining lymph nodes, adjacent tissues. Germline CDR1 and CDR2: SEHNR and FQNEAQ (reference sequence). V trimming: 7 bases; J trimming: 8 bases; junction bases outside the gene matches: 11. This CDR3 spans 14 amino acids. General study points: Tumors had less TCR diversity than lymph nodes, more than nontumor tissue. Most tumor T cells seemingly derive from lymph node, then expand in tumor. Luminal-like breast cancer showed significantly higher tumor–nontumor repertoire similarity than basal-like. The lymph node origin of tumor T cells was framed as consistent with a hypothesis, not demonstrated.

By proportion, this clonotype is medium-sized (0.01 to 0.1%). Its antigen is undetermined. MiXCR, applied by TCRdb to the multiplex PCR reads, yields one record per CDR3 protein. The sample records 15,000 or so distinct CDR3 sequences, approximately 50% being singletons. This TCR came from a female donor with breast cancer. Some clones in this sample may be carry-over from other donors' samples. Sequenced material: tumor-adjacent breast tissue. V usage is TRBV7-9 and J usage is TRBJ2-1, with 7 bases matching TRBD1. CDR3 amino acids: CASIERGRLDEQFF. CDR3 nucleotides: TGTGCCAGCATAGAAAGGGGGCGCTTGGATGAGCAGTTCTTC.